Below, 20 T cell receptor beta chains from the same sample are listed, as sequenced in a study of beta chain features in type 1 diabetes. Study results and limitations: All four CD4+ subsets of Type 1 diabetes patients contained TCRB CDR3s that were moderately but significantly shorter.

The antigens these receptors bind are not known. Sequenced material consisted of expressed TCRB transcripts (all of the isolated RNA was reverse transcribed). The data were produced by immunoSEQ multiplex PCR, yet TCRdb's version contains in-frame clones alone and is incomplete. The repertoire holds roughly 700,000 clones, with under 15% as singletons. Sequencing was performed on naive CD4+ T cells from blood. Receptors originate from a man aged 18-30 years with type 1 diabetes.

This clone was observed a handful of times. This sequence joins TRBV18 and TRBJ2-5, with TRBD1 matching over 9 bases. The junction had 9 bases not matched to a gene; V was cut back by 3 bases and J by 4 bases. The CDR3 runs 16 residues. Germline lookup yields CDR1 KGHSH and CDR2 LQKENI. CDR3 residues: CASSPSGQGGGETQYF. The DNA of the CDR3 is TGTGCCAGCTCACCCTCGGGACAGGGAGGAGGAGAGACCCAGTACTTC.

The sample holds a few counts of this clone. This sequence joins TRBV2 and TRBJ2-2; D may be TRBD1 or TRBD2 (5 bases each). This CDR3 is built from 14 residues. Germline lookup yields CDR1 SNHLY and CDR2 FYNNEI. V lost 5 bases and J lost 1, with 8 bases in between. CDR3 protein: CASSTGRNTGELFF. CDR3 DNA: TGTGCCAGCAGTACGGGACGGAACACCGGGGAGCTGTTTTTT.

CDR3 loop: CASSFGQTRDGYTF. CDR3 nucleotide sequence: TGTGCCAGCAGCTTCGGCCAGACGAGGGATGGCTACACCTTC. V and J are TRBV7-3 and TRBJ1-2; D remains unclear. V was shortened by 3 bases and J by 6 bases, with 14 bases between the two germline ends. The CDR3 has 14 amino acids. The V gene's germline CDR1 is SGHTA and CDR2 FQGTGA.

This clone was seen a few times. V usage is TRBV30 and J usage is TRBJ1-5; TRBD1 might be the D (5 bases). V lost 0 bases to trimming and J lost 1 base, with 10 bases between them. Germline CDR1 GTSNPN, CDR2 SVGIG (reference sequence). This CDR3 contains 15 residues. CDR3 residues: CAWSVVGVSNQPQHF. CDR3 nucleotides: TGTGCCTGGAGTGTTGTGGGGGTCAGCAATCAGCCCCAGCATTTT.

This clone has more than one count but fewer than ten. The CDR3 nucleotides are TGTGCCAGCAGCGCTAGACTAGCGGTCCAAGAGACCCAGTACTTC. Protein: CASSARLAVQETQYF. The chain links TRBV9 to TRBJ2-5; 9 nucleotides line up with TRBD2. This CDR3 spans 15 amino acids. V was pared by 3 bases and J by 1 base, with 4 bases of the junction left unmatched. The germline V gene encodes CDR1 SGDLS and CDR2 YYNGEE.

The chain has TRBV4-2 and TRBJ1-1; tentative D call: TRBD1 (6 bases). Germline loops: CDR1 LGHNA, CDR2 YNFKEQ. Trimming shortened V by 6 bases and J by 4 bases, and 18 bases separated the two germline ends. This CDR3 spans 15 amino acids. The CDR3 loop is CASSPTGTFGTEAFF. Written as DNA, the CDR3 is TGTGCCAGCAGTCCGACAGGAACCTTTGGCACTGAAGCTTTCTTT.

This clone turned up a few times. The chain uses TRBV9 and TRBJ2-2; 8 nucleotides align to TRBD1. V shed 2 bases, J shed 1 base, and the junction held 4 bases outside the gene matches. The CDR3 loop spans 16 amino acids. The germline gives CDR1 SGDLS, CDR2 YYNGEE. CDR3 protein: CASSVTGTGNTGELFF. The DNA of the CDR3 is TGTGCCAGCAGCGTTACCGGGACAGGGAACACCGGGGAGCTGTTTTTT. Looking up the rest from reference TRBV9 and TRBJ2-2 gives the full variable domain: DSGVTQTPKHLITATGQRVTLRCSPRSGDLSVYWYQQSLDQGLQFLIQYYNGEERAKGNILERFSAQQFPDLHSELNLSSLELGDSALYFCASSVTGTGNTGELFFGEGSRLTVL.

This chain uses TRBV6-1 with TRBJ1-5, with 7 bases fitting TRBD1. The CDR3 length is 14 residues. V was pared by 7 bases and J by 9 bases, with 12 bases of the junction left unmatched. Germline CDR1 is MNHNS and CDR2 is SASEGT. The CDR3 region has the DNA TGTGCCAGCATCGGGACAGCGATCATCACGCCCCAGCATTTT. Encoded protein: CASIGTAIITPQHF.

The chain uses TRBV5-1 and TRBJ2-3; D gene unclear. CDR1 is SGHRS, CDR2 YFSETQ, per germline. Trimming pared 0 bases from V and 0 bases from J, leaving 8 bases between. CDR3 length: 15 amino acids. CDR3 in amino acids: CASSLAGTSTDTQYF. The CDR3 DNA sequence: TGCGCCAGCAGCTTGGCCGGAACTAGCACAGATACGCAGTATTTT.

This rearrangement joins TRBV7-9 to TRBJ2-7, with D tentatively TRBD1 (6 bases). Germline V gives CDR1 SEHNR, CDR2 FQNEAQ (reference sequence). With 5 bases removed from V and 1 base from J, the gap between germline ends came to 15 bases. This CDR3 has 15 residues. The CDR3: CASSRTGRWSYEQYF. In DNA, the CDR3 is TGTGCCAGCAGCCGTACAGGGAGATGGTCCTACGAGCAGTACTTC.

This chain connects TRBV20-1 to TRBJ1-2; unclear D gene. This CDR3 comprises 11 residues. V was clipped by 0 bases and J by 6 bases, with 5 bases between them. CDR1 is DFQATT and CDR2 is SNEGSKA in the germline V gene (reference sequence). This CDR3 is CSARDNDGYTF. CDR3 DNA: TGCAGTGCTAGAGATAATGATGGCTACACCTTC.

About this clone: Other DNA sequences in the sample encode the same CDR3. The V gene is TRBV20-1, the J gene TRBJ2-1; D gene unclear. CDR1 is DFQATT, CDR2 SNEGSKA, per germline (reference sequence). This CDR3 is built from 11 residues. Trimming stripped 6 bases from V and 5 bases from J, with 8 bases between. The CDR3: CSARDNNEQFF. CDR3 nucleotides: TGCAGTGCCCGAGACAACAATGAGCAGTTCTTC.

A word on this clone: The same CDR3 can be traced to other DNA sequences in this sample. The J gene is TRBJ1-3, the V gene TRBV6-6; no reliable D call. Trimming took off 6 bases at V and 1 base at J, with 4 bases between the two ends. The CDR3 loop spans 12 amino acids. Germline CDR1 reads MNHNY; CDR2 reads SVGAGI (reference sequence). This chain's CDR3 is CASSGSGNTIYF. The DNA of the CDR3 is TGTGCCAGCAGCGGATCTGGAAACACCATATATTTT.

The chain joins TRBV7-2 to TRBJ1-1, with TRBD1 matching over 7 bases. The CDR3 is 14 amino acids. Looked up from germline, CDR1 is SGHTA and CDR2 is FQGNSA. The ends lost 8 bases at V and 1 base at J; junction bases unmatched: 7. The CDR3 reads CASVTGAGNTEAFF. The CDR3 DNA sequence: TGTGCCAGCGTCACAGGGGCAGGGAACACTGAAGCTTTCTTT.

The chain joins TRBV4-1 to TRBJ2-3; tentative D call: TRBD1 (5 bases). The CDR3 has 15 residues. V shed 6 bases and J shed 2 bases, with 15 bases lying between them. Germline V gives CDR1 MGHRA, CDR2 YSYEKL. In nucleotides, the CDR3 is TGCGCCAGCAGTTTAACAGGCCTCCCCACAGATACGCAGTATTTT. Its translation is CASSLTGLPTDTQYF.

The V gene is TRBV27, the J gene TRBJ2-7; D might be TRBD2 (6 bases). The V gene's germline CDR1 is MNHEY and CDR2 SMNVEV (reference sequence). This CDR3 region has 13 residues. Trimming stripped 9 bases from V and 3 bases from J, with 15 bases between. CDR3 loop: CASSRGDLYEQYF. The CDR3 coding sequence is TGTGCCAGTTCCCGCGGGGACCTCTACGAGCAGTACTTC.

The chain carries TRBV7-9 and TRBJ2-5; D is uncertain. The germline V gene encodes CDR1 SEHNR and CDR2 FQNEAQ (reference sequence). Trimming removed 5 bases at V and 2 bases at J, with 12 bases between. The CDR3 spans 14 residues. CDR3 in amino acids: CASSPNMGQETQYF. In DNA form, the CDR3 reads TGTGCCAGCAGCCCAAACATGGGGCAAGAGACCCAGTACTTC.

This clone was seen a few times. Other DNA sequences in the same sample also yield this CDR3. Here the CDR3 DNA reads TGTGCCAGCAGCGTACAGGGTGATCAGCCCCAGCATTTT. Translation: CASSVQGDQPQHF. The chain uses TRBV9 and TRBJ1-5, with a weak D call TRBD1 (5 bases). The CDR3 consists of 13 residues. Trimming pared 1 base from V and 5 bases from J, leaving 7 bases between. CDR1 and CDR2 from the germline V gene are SGDLS and YYNGEE.

Only a few counts were recorded for this clone. The V call is TRBV30, the J call TRBJ2-3; a weak D match, TRBD2 (6 bases). In germline, CDR1 is GTSNPN, CDR2 SVGIG (reference sequence). CDR3 length: 14 amino acids. Trimming shortened V by 0 bases and J by 6 bases, and 13 bases separated the two germline ends. The CDR3 here is CAWSVGHGTDTQYF. For the CDR3, the DNA is TGTGCCTGGAGTGTCGGGCACGGGACTGATACGCAGTATTTT.

V usage is TRBV2 and J usage is TRBJ1-1, with a weak D call TRBD1 (5 bases). The germline V gene has CDR1 SNHLY and CDR2 FYNNEI. V dropped 7 bases and J dropped 1 base, with 13 bases sitting between them. The CDR3 spans 14 residues. CDR3 protein: CASMLDSKNTEAFF. DNA of the CDR3: TGTGCCAGCATGCTCGACAGCAAGAACACTGAAGCTTTCTTT. The full variable domain, completed using reference TRBV2 and TRBJ1-1, is EPEVTQTPSHQVTQMGQEVILRCVPISNHLYFYWYRQILGQKVEFLVSFYNNEISEKSEIFDDQFSVERPDGSNFTLKIRSTKLEDSAMYFCASMLDSKNTEAFFGQGTRLTVV.